This T cell receptor beta chain comes out of a study of PD-1 blockade in classical Hodgkin lymphoma. The study's findings and limits: Researchers reported that CD4+ TCR diversity, though not CD8+, rose significantly by C4D1. Reported baseline diversity: healthy donors highest, relapsed/refractory patients lowest.

Every single patient, without exception, relapsed after autologous stem cell transplantation, and brentuximab vedotin exposure varied. Progressive disease, partial response or complete response was each patient's best response. About this clone: Its antigen remains unknown.

Clones were read by immunoSEQ multiplex PCR, and TCRdb kept only the in-frame ones, dropping some. The profile covers 35,000 to 45,000 clones, with approximately 70% appearing a single time and about 3% taken by the ten largest. Deletions cut 4 bases from V and 8 bases from J, with 12 bases between. This CDR3 spans 13 amino acids. Germline CDR1 LNHNV, CDR2 YYDKDF (reference sequence). Material: peripheral blood mononuclear cells (PBMCs), obtained at baseline. The V gene is TRBV15, the J gene TRBJ2-1; D call uncertain. This receptor was taken from a human donor with classical Hodgkin lymphoma. The CDR3 sequence is CATSTTVLDEQFF. DNA for the CDR3: TGTGCCACCAGCACCACAGTTTTGGATGAGCAGTTCTTC. The complete variable domain, with remaining parts taken from reference TRBV15 and TRBJ2-1, reads DAMVIQNPRYQVTQFGKPVTLSCSQTLNHNVMYWYQQKSSQAPKLLFHYYDKDFNNEADTPDNFQSRRPNTSFCFLDIRSPGLGDTAMYLCATSTTVLDEQFFGPGTRLTVL.